Presented here are 13 T cell receptor beta chains from one specimen sequenced in a study of shared clonotypes between healthy human individuals. Data came from immunoSEQ multiplex PCR; TCRdb stores just in-frame clones and leaves some out. The sample carries 2 million to 2.5 million clones, 90% to 96% recorded once. Sequencing input: naive CD4+ T cells sorted from blood. Subset specified: CD45RA+ positively selected. The receptors here all came from a man between 18 and 35 years old in good health.

The chain is built from TRBV19 and TRBJ2-7; the match to TRBD1 covers 7 bases. The germline gives CDR1 LNHDA, CDR2 SQIVND (reference sequence). V lost 0 bases, J lost 2 bases, and 7 bases stayed unmatched. There are 16 residues in the CDR3. CDR3 in DNA: TGTGCCAGTAGTATAGACACAGGGGTTCCAGCCTACGAGCAGTACTTC. Amino acids: CASSIDTGVPAYEQYF.

This clone was observed once. The gene calls are TRBV7-2 and TRBJ1-2; 8 bases match TRBD1. Losses at the gene ends were 3 bases for V and 2 bases for J; bases not matched to a gene: 2. The CDR3 sequence is 14 residues long. Looked up from germline, CDR1 is SGHTA and CDR2 is FQGNSA. CDR3 DNA: TGTGCCAGCAGCTTTCACAGGGGGAACTATGGCTACACCTTC. Its translation is CASSFHRGNYGYTF.

The chain recombines TRBV2 with TRBJ1-2, with 8 bases identical to TRBD1. Germline V gene sequence: CDR1 SNHLY, CDR2 FYNNEI. Trimming at V came to 7 bases and at J to 1 base, leaving 5 bases not matched to a gene. This CDR3 is 14 amino acids long. CDR3 in amino acids: CASMGTGFNYGYTF. In DNA form, the CDR3 reads TGTGCCAGCATGGGGACAGGCTTTAACTATGGCTACACCTTC. Full variable domain (missing parts from reference TRBV2 and TRBJ1-2): EPEVTQTPSHQVTQMGQEVILRCVPISNHLYFYWYRQILGQKVEFLVSFYNNEISEKSEIFDDQFSVERPDGSNFTLKIRSTKLEDSAMYFCASMGTGFNYGYTFGSGTRLTVV.

The J gene is TRBJ2-5, the V gene TRBV5-1; 9 nucleotides align to TRBD2. Trimming at V came to 3 bases and at J to 4 bases, leaving 10 bases not matched to a gene. The CDR3 is 16 amino acids. Germline V gives CDR1 SGHRS, CDR2 YFSETQ. The CDR3 spells CASSWEGSGRGETQYF. DNA for the CDR3: TGCGCCAGCAGCTGGGAGGGTAGCGGGAGAGGAGAGACCCAGTACTTC.

V and J are TRBV9 and TRBJ1-1; 8 bases line up with TRBD1. Germline CDR1 SGDLS, CDR2 YYNGEE. With V trimmed by 4 bases and J by 4 bases, 6 bases remained unmatched. This CDR3 contains 14 residues. As DNA, the CDR3 is TGTGCCAGCAGCTCCAGGGGGCAGGGCACTGAAGCTTTCTTT. Its protein product is CASSSRGQGTEAFF.

The chain has TRBV7-2 and TRBJ2-2; the D gene is possibly TRBD2 (5 bases). Trimming left V 6 bases short and J 5 bases short, with 19 bases between. Germline values: CDR1 SGHTA, CDR2 FQGNSA. The CDR3 spans 16 residues. The CDR3, as DNA: TGTGCCAGCAGTTCCTCGGGCCTACCGGGAACCGGGGAGCTGTTTTTT. Residues: CASSSSGLPGTGELFF. The whole variable domain, filled in from reference TRBV7-2 and TRBJ2-2, reads GAGVSQSPSNKVTEKGKDVELRCDPISGHTALYWYRQSLGQGLEFLIYFQGNSAPDKSGLPSDRFSAERTGGSVSTLTIQRTQQEDSAVYLCASSSSGLPGTGELFFGEGSRLTVL.

The chain carries TRBV13 and TRBJ2-5; possibly TRBD1 for D (6 bases). The CDR3 has 13 residues. Looked up from germline, CDR1 is PRHDT and CDR2 is FYEKMQ (reference sequence). V was cut by 2 bases and J by 2 bases, with 6 bases left in between. The CDR3 region is CASSLRGQETQYF. In nucleotides, the CDR3 is TGTGCCAGCAGCTTAAGGGGGCAAGAGACCCAGTACTTC.

The genes are TRBV27 and TRBJ1-2; 7 bases match TRBD1. The CDR3 extends over 17 amino acids. Germline lookup yields CDR1 MNHEY and CDR2 SMNVEV (reference sequence). V lost 0 bases to trimming and J lost 7 bases; unmatched junction nucleotides: 14. The CDR3 DNA sequence: TGTGCCAGCAGTTTATCTCGTCCGACAGGGTTAGTGGCTGGCTACACCTTC. Residues: CASSLSRPTGLVAGYTF.

The V call is TRBV6-6, the J call TRBJ1-5; D might be TRBD1 (6 bases). The germline CDR1 and CDR2 sequences are MNHNY and SVGAGI (reference sequence). The CDR3 is made up of 13 amino acids. Trimming removed 8 bases at V and 6 bases at J, with 14 bases between. CDR3: CASRDTSLQPQHF. CDR3 coding DNA: TGTGCCAGCCGGGACACCTCTCTTCAGCCCCAGCATTTT.

This chain connects TRBV28 to TRBJ1-6; the D gene is possibly TRBD1 (6 bases). V was clipped by 7 bases and J by 8 bases, with 12 bases between them. Germline CDR1 and CDR2: MDHEN and SYDVKM. This CDR3 comprises 13 residues. This CDR3 is CASTDRPYSPLHF. The CDR3 DNA follows: TGTGCCAGCACGGACAGACCATATTCACCCCTCCACTTT.

Regarding this clone: Different DNA sequences within this sample yield the same CDR3. V is TRBV18 and J is TRBJ1-2; D is unclear. Germline loops: CDR1 KGHSH, CDR2 LQKENI. Trimming removed 3 bases at V and 0 bases at J, with 8 bases between. This CDR3 spans 14 amino acids. The CDR3 bases are TGTGCCAGCTCACCCCCAGGAGCTAACTATGGCTACACCTTC. Protein sequence: CASSPPGANYGYTF.

The chain has TRBV10-2 and TRBJ2-2; D gene uncertain. Germline assignment: CDR1 WSHSY and CDR2 SAAADI. The CDR3 consists of 13 residues. The germline V and J ends were trimmed by 5 bases and 5 bases, with 9 bases remaining between them. The CDR3 is CASSRPVTGELFF. Here the CDR3 DNA reads TGCGCCAGCAGTCGACCCGTGACCGGGGAGCTGTTTTTT.

This chain joins TRBV18 and TRBJ1-6, with 10 bases identical to TRBD1. Trimming took 2 bases from V and 4 from J; bases not matched to a gene: 5. This CDR3 comprises 17 residues. Germline CDR1 reads KGHSH; CDR2 reads LQKENI. CDR3 loop: CASSPIGGQGYNSPLHF. The CDR3 DNA reads as TGTGCCAGCTCACCAATCGGGGGACAGGGGTATAATTCACCCCTCCACTTT.